A selection of T cell receptor beta chains follows, all from one sample in a study of vaccination effects on CD4 cells after COVID-19. Their cognate antigens are unknown. Sequencing was performed with immunoSEQ multiplex PCR; in TCRdb, only in-frame clones are kept and a portion is missing. The profile shows tens of thousands of clones, over 75% of them singletons. The material was CD4+ T cells from PBMCs cultured without peptide, obtained after COVID-19 vaccination. Receptors originate from a human donor who received a COVID-19 vaccine. CDR3s include the opening cysteine and the closing phenylalanine or tryptophan.

CDR3 | J | V
CASRSPKNTGELFF | TRBJ2-2 | TRBV4-1
CATSRYPLPGAFF | TRBJ1-1 | TRBV15
CAWSVRFIRETQYF | TRBJ2-5 | TRBV30
CASSPGQGAAPLHF | TRBJ1-6 | TRBV18
CASSPGGGTDTQYF | TRBJ2-3 | TRBV18
CASSWRANYGYTF | TRBJ1-2 | TRBV19
CASSQQRRDRDKTQYF | TRBJ2-5 | TRBV3-1/TRBV3-2
CASSSGLDEQFF | TRBJ2-1 | TRBV7-2
CASSQEGISGYTF | TRBJ1-2 | TRBV3-1/TRBV3-2
CASSAHRGHEQFF | TRBJ2-1 | TRBV25-1
CASSQDSTGFYGYTF | TRBJ1-2 | TRBV4-1
CASREGRGLWSNQPQHF | TRBJ1-5 | TRBV6-4
CATSGEVDEKLFF | TRBJ1-4 | TRBV10-3
CATSDFRDRGAYNEQFF | TRBJ2-1 | TRBV24-1
CAWRKDSYSGNTIYF | TRBJ1-3 | TRBV30
CASSPPGRGANEQFF | TRBJ2-1 | TRBV18
CASSPIRGGGYTF | TRBJ1-2 | TRBV12-3/TRBV12-4
CASAPTYNEQFF | TRBJ2-1 | TRBV6-5
CATSDSRTENTEAFF | TRBJ1-1 | TRBV24-1
CASRPGQGASDTQYF | TRBJ2-3 | TRBV27
CASSRQESYGYTF | TRBJ1-2 | TRBV6-5
CATAGARTGELFF | TRBJ2-2 | TRBV2
CASSYSVNTEAFF | TRBJ1-1 | TRBV6-5
CASSQVRLSTDTQYF | TRBJ2-3 | TRBV4-3
CASSHIGGAIKNTEAFF | TRBJ1-1 | TRBV7-2
CASRGQGINTGELFF | TRBJ2-2 | TRBV6-5
CASSVGVDQFF | TRBJ2-1 | TRBV2
CASSPPGPTQYF | TRBJ2-3 | TRBV2
CASVRDSNTGELFF | TRBJ2-2 | TRBV2
CASSYGNYGYTF | TRBJ1-2 | TRBV5-1
CASSVAGAPSIDGYTF | TRBJ1-2 | TRBV9
CSASMIYGYTF | TRBJ1-2 | TRBV20-1
CASTMTEVPGNTIYF | TRBJ1-3 | TRBV2
CASSFGQNNEQFF | TRBJ2-1 | TRBV7-3
CASSLVSGETQYF | TRBJ2-5 | TRBV7-3
CATSDPGGAGTDTQYF | TRBJ2-3 | TRBV24-1
CASSQEHREETQYF | TRBJ2-5 | TRBV4-1
CASSSSDSSGANVLTF | TRBJ2-6 | TRBV6-5
CASSVGRGQETQYF | TRBJ2-5 | TRBV9
CASSLRYRTSGATDTQYF | TRBJ2-3 | TRBV4-2
CASSPRQGNGYTF | TRBJ1-2 | TRBV12-3/TRBV12-4
CASSGVIKNTEAFF | TRBJ1-1 | TRBV9
CASSLFGSGGVRNEQFF | TRBJ2-1 | TRBV7-3
CASSQGGPYTF | TRBJ1-2 | TRBV14
CASSFIEAQHF | TRBJ1-5 | TRBV28
CASGRQTYGYTF | TRBJ1-2 | TRBV2
CASSIVPEGQPQHF | TRBJ1-5 | TRBV19
CATSDLGSRGGNEQFF | TRBJ2-1 | TRBV24-1
CASSEGGSVFNQPQHF | TRBJ1-5 | TRBV9
CSASEASGGTDTQYF | TRBJ2-3 | TRBV20-1